A single sample is the source of the 27 T cell receptor beta chains below, sequenced in a study of naive and memory T cell subsets. An equimolar mix of two oligonucleotides served as the beta constant-region primer for TRBC1 and TRBC2. TCRdb analysed the UMI-ligation and nested PCR reads with MiXCR anew, one entry per CDR3 protein. The sample contains under 100,000 distinct CDR3 sequences, around 6.5% of which appear only once. Source material: central memory CD4+ T cells from blood. The receptors here all came from a human donor in good health.

This clonotype was counted at least ten times. The V call is TRBV20-1, the J call TRBJ2-1; a weak D match, TRBD2 (6 bases). V gave up 0 bases and J gave up 10 bases, with 19 bases separating them. This CDR3 is 15 amino acids long. The germline V gene has CDR1 DFQATT and CDR2 SNEGSKA (reference sequence). CDR3 protein: CSARETRRGVKEQFF. The CDR3 region has the DNA TGCAGTGCTAGAGAAACCCGGCGGGGTGTAAAAGAGCAGTTCTTC.

This clonotype has ten or more counts. The chain has TRBV11-2 and TRBJ2-3, with TRBD2 as a possible D gene (7 bases). The CDR3 length is 17 residues. CDR1 is SGHAT and CDR2 is FQNNGV in the germline V gene. The V end lost 4 bases, the J end lost 4 bases, and 21 bases lay between the germline ends. In DNA form, the CDR3 reads TGTGCCAGCAGCTCAGGCGGGGGCACTACAAAGGCAGATACGCAGTATTTT. The encoded protein is CASSSGGGTTKADTQYF.

This clonotype was detected a few times. J is TRBJ2-1 and V is TRBV11-3, with 9 nucleotides matching TRBD2. V trimming: 5 bases; J trimming: 7 bases; junction bases outside the gene matches: 15. The CDR3 sequence is 17 residues long. CDR1 SGHNT and CDR2 YENEEA come from the germline V gene. This chain's CDR3 is CASSPGGPSGDGNEQFF. The CDR3, as DNA: TGTGCCAGCAGCCCCGGAGGACCTAGCGGGGACGGGAATGAGCAGTTCTTC.

This clonotype was counted at least ten times. The chain carries TRBV7-2 and TRBJ1-1; D gene uncertain. Germline-derived CDR1 and CDR2 are SGHTA and FQGNSA. The V gene lost 7 bases and the J gene lost 0 bases, with 9 bases spanning the gap. The CDR3 is 13 residues long. CDR3 sequence reads: CASTFYLNTEAFF. The CDR3 nucleotides read TGTGCCAGCACCTTTTACCTGAACACTGAAGCTTTCTTT. The whole variable domain, remainder taken from reference TRBV7-2 and TRBJ1-1, is GAGVSQSPSNKVTEKGKDVELRCDPISGHTALYWYRQSLGQGLEFLIYFQGNSAPDKSGLPSDRFSAERTGGSVSTLTIQRTQQEDSAVYLCASTFYLNTEAFFGQGTRLTVV.

This clonotype has just a few counts. The gene calls are TRBV6-2 or TRBV6-3 and TRBJ1-1; D remains ambiguous. The CDR3 runs 13 residues. Germline loops: CDR1 MNHEY, CDR2 SVGEGT. V lost 6 bases and J 0 bases, leaving 8 bases between the germline ends. The CDR3 is CASRILMNTEAFF. The CDR3 nucleotides read TGTGCCAGCAGGATTCTGATGAACACTGAAGCTTTCTTT.

This clonotype has ten or more counts. This chain uses TRBV30 with TRBJ1-4; TRBD1 agrees at 8 bases. The CDR3 consists of 13 residues. Germline V gene sequence: CDR1 GTSNPN, CDR2 SVGIG (reference sequence). V lost 4 bases to trimming and J lost 9 bases; unmatched junction nucleotides: 7. The CDR3 spells CAWTAGGQQKLFF. Here the CDR3 DNA reads TGTGCCTGGACTGCAGGGGGCCAACAAAAACTGTTTTTT.

This clonotype was counted ten times or more. The chain links TRBV7-2 to TRBJ1-1; TRBD1 matches 9 bases. Germline CDR1 is SGHTA and CDR2 is FQGNSA. V lost 4 bases to trimming and J lost 3 bases; unmatched junction nucleotides: 6. The CDR3 loop spans 15 amino acids. The CDR3 region is CASSYGQGRDTEAFF. CDR3 nucleotides: TGTGCCAGCAGCTACGGACAGGGGAGAGACACTGAAGCTTTCTTT.

This clonotype was seen many times. The chain carries TRBV29-1 and TRBJ2-5, with unresolved D. The CDR3 has 12 amino acids. Trimming cost V 4 bases and J 5 bases, with 11 bases left between them. Germline CDR1 reads SQVTM; CDR2 reads ANQGSEA. In nucleotides, the CDR3 is TGCAGCGTTGTGATCTTGGGGGAGACCCAGTACTTC. Protein sequence: CSVVILGETQYF.

This clonotype has only a few counts. The J gene is TRBJ1-1, the V gene TRBV7-2; D uncertain. CDR1 SGHTA and CDR2 FQGNSA come from the germline V gene. The CDR3 extends over 12 amino acids. V dropped 5 bases and J dropped 6 bases, with 10 bases sitting between them. CDR3 loop: CASSGYKPEAFF. In DNA form, the CDR3 reads TGTGCCAGCAGCGGGTATAAGCCTGAAGCTTTCTTT.

This clonotype appeared a few times. The V call is TRBV20-1, the J call TRBJ2-1; D is unclear. From germline, CDR1 is DFQATT and CDR2 SNEGSKA (reference sequence). CDR3 length equals 13 residues. In DNA, the CDR3 is TGCAGCGAAGCTAGGTTCAGCACCAATGAGCAGTTCTTC. It is translated as CSEARFSTNEQFF.

This clonotype was observed at least ten times. The J gene is TRBJ1-4, the V gene TRBV6-6; 10 positions match TRBD1. The V gene end was trimmed by 7 bases and the J gene end by 8 bases; junction bases not matched to a gene: 7. The CDR3 covers 14 residues. Looked up from germline, CDR1 is MNHNY and CDR2 is SVGAGI (reference sequence). CDR3 DNA sequence: TGTGCCAGCAACTTCGACAGGGGGCGGGAAAAACTGTTTTTT. Translated, it gives CASNFDRGREKLFF.

This clonotype has only a few counts. The gene calls are TRBV20-1 and TRBJ1-2, with TRBD1 identical over 7 bases. The length of the CDR3 is 13 residues. Germline V gene sequence: CDR1 DFQATT, CDR2 SNEGSKA (reference sequence). V shed 3 bases, J shed 8 bases, and the junction held 9 bases outside the gene matches. The DNA of the CDR3 is TGCAGTGCTAGTTACACAGGGGTACGGGGCTACACCTTC. Its translation: CSASYTGVRGYTF.

The CDR3 DNA reads as TGTGCCAGCAGTAAGGGGTACTATGGCTACACCTTC. Protein: CASSKGYYGYTF. J is TRBJ1-2 and V is TRBV25-1; weak D call: TRBD1 (5 bases). Trimming cost V 5 bases and J 3 bases, with 7 bases left between them. This CDR3 is built from 12 residues. The germline V gene encodes CDR1 MGHDK and CDR2 SYGVNS.

The rearrangement links TRBV7-8 to TRBJ2-2, with 9 bases matching TRBD2. This CDR3 has 17 amino acids. V was clipped by 7 bases and J by 0 bases; unmatched bases: 9. Germline V gene lookup returns CDR1 SGHVS and CDR2 FQNEAQ. Here the CDR3 DNA reads TGTGCCAGCACCCCCCGGCTAGCGGGGCCGAACACCGGGGAGCTGTTTTTT. As protein: CASTPRLAGPNTGELFF.

This clonotype was counted many times. The chain recombines TRBV7-9 with TRBJ2-7; 10 nucleotides agree with TRBD1. The CDR3 runs 19 residues. CDR1 SEHNR and CDR2 FQNEAQ come from the germline V gene (reference sequence). J was trimmed by 2 bases and V by 4 bases; bases with no gene match: 17. This chain's CDR3 is CASSSDIGAGTGDPYEQYF. Written as DNA, the CDR3 is TGTGCCAGCAGCTCTGATATAGGGGCCGGGACAGGGGATCCCTACGAGCAGTACTTC.

Ten or more counts support this clonotype. The chain has TRBV6-6 and TRBJ1-2; D remains unclear. V dropped 6 bases and J dropped 1 base, with 3 bases sitting between them. The CDR3 totals 11 residues. Germline-derived CDR1 and CDR2 are MNHNY and SVGAGI (reference sequence). As DNA, the CDR3 is TGTGCCAGCAGGAATAACTATGGCTACACCTTC. This encodes CASRNNYGYTF.

This clonotype was recorded a few times. The gene calls are TRBV6-5 and TRBJ2-5, with a weak D call TRBD1 (6 bases). The germline V and J ends were trimmed by 6 bases and 1 base, with 9 bases remaining between them. The CDR3 runs 13 residues. CDR1 is MNHEY, CDR2 SVGAGI, per germline. CDR3 amino acids: CASSRQVQETQYF. The DNA of the CDR3 is TGTGCCAGCAGCCGACAGGTCCAAGAGACCCAGTACTTC.

The chain carries TRBV7-2 and TRBJ1-4; D possibly corresponds to TRBD1 (5 bases). The germline CDR1 and CDR2 sequences are SGHTA and FQGNSA. Between the trimmed V and J ends, which lost 1 base and 1 base, there was a span of 7 bases. The CDR3 runs to 15 residues. CDR3 loop: CASSLVGGTNEKLFF. For the CDR3, the DNA is TGTGCCAGCAGCTTAGTGGGGGGAACTAATGAAAAACTGTTTTTT.

This clonotype came up a few times. This chain links TRBV25-1 with TRBJ2-1, with 10 positions matching TRBD2. This CDR3 comprises 16 residues. After removal of 3 bases from V and 3 bases from J, the junction contained 5 bases not matched to a gene. The germline V gene encodes CDR1 MGHDK and CDR2 SYGVNS. CDR3 nucleotide sequence: TGTGCCAGCAGTGATCGGACTAGCGGCTTCTACAATGAGCAGTTCTTC. Translating gives CASSDRTSGFYNEQFF.

This clonotype came up a few times. V and J are TRBV20-1 and TRBJ1-5; TRBD1 matches at 12 bases. The junction had 7 bases not matched to a gene; V was cut back by 1 base and J by 6 bases. Germline CDR1 is DFQATT and CDR2 is SNEGSKA (reference sequence). There are 16 residues in the CDR3. The CDR3 protein is CSARAGQGARGQPQHF. The CDR3 coding sequence is TGCAGTGCTAGAGCGGGACAGGGGGCGCGGGGTCAGCCCCAGCATTTT.

This clonotype was detected many times. This chain joins TRBV20-1 and TRBJ2-1; D is uncertain. CDR3 size: 14 residues. Trimming pared 1 base from V and 6 bases from J, leaving 13 bases between. CDR1 and CDR2 from the germline V gene are DFQATT and SNEGSKA (reference sequence). CDR3 sequence reads: CSARALSVGNEQFF. In DNA, the CDR3 is TGCAGTGCTAGAGCCTTGAGTGTCGGCAATGAGCAGTTCTTC.

This clonotype was observed at least ten times. V usage is TRBV5-1 and J usage is TRBJ1-4, with TRBD1 as a possible D gene (5 bases). Trimming shortened V by 4 bases and J by 4 bases, and 20 bases separated the two germline ends. This CDR3 spans 17 amino acids. Germline loops: CDR1 SGHRS, CDR2 YFSETQ. In DNA form, the CDR3 reads TGCGCCAGCAGCCCCAGACCCGACAGAACGGATAATGAAAAACTGTTTTTT. The encoded protein is CASSPRPDRTDNEKLFF.

This clonotype was seen ten or more times. J is TRBJ2-3 and V is TRBV9; possibly TRBD1 for D (5 bases). The CDR3 spans 13 residues. V was pared by 2 bases and J by 5 bases, with 9 bases between. Per the germline V gene, CDR1 is SGDLS and CDR2 is YYNGEE. The CDR3 loop is CASSVAGKDTQYF. The CDR3 nucleotides read TGTGCCAGCAGCGTTGCAGGGAAAGATACGCAGTATTTT.

This clonotype was seen at least ten times. The chain employs TRBV5-6 and TRBJ1-6; TRBD1 aligns across 9 bases. Germline trimming cut 3 bases from V and 4 bases from J; bases unmatched to any gene: 2. The CDR3 has 15 amino acids. Germline CDR1 is SGHDT and CDR2 is YYEEEE. CDR3: CASSWTGAYNSPLHF. The CDR3 coding sequence is TGTGCCAGCAGCTGGACAGGGGCGTATAATTCACCCCTCCACTTT.

This clonotype was counted between two and nine times. The J gene is TRBJ1-3, the V gene TRBV28; D might be TRBD1 (6 bases). The CDR3 totals 17 residues. The germline CDR1 and CDR2 sequences are MDHEN and SYDVKM. The V and J ends lost 5 bases and 4 bases respectively, with 21 bases between them. The CDR3, as DNA: TGTGCCAGCAGTCCAGGGTTAATTAGGGGGAAAGGAAACACCATATATTTT. Its protein product is CASSPGLIRGKGNTIYF.

The genes are TRBV7-2 and TRBJ2-3; D gene unclear. Germline CDR1 and CDR2: SGHTA and FQGNSA. The CDR3 consists of 13 residues. With 0 bases removed from V and 6 bases from J, the gap between germline ends came to 7 bases. The CDR3 DNA follows: TGTGCCAGCAGCTTAGCCATCGCGGATACGCAGTATTTT. Amino acids: CASSLAIADTQYF.

This clonotype has only a few counts. V is TRBV24-1 and J is TRBJ2-3; 7 nucleotides agree with TRBD2. The CDR3 covers 16 residues. CDR1 KGHDR and CDR2 SFDVKD come from the germline V gene. V dropped 0 bases and J dropped 4; count of bases not matched to a gene: 6. The CDR3 DNA reads TGTGCCACCAGTGATTTGGTCCGGGGGGTACCAGATACGCAGTATTTT. This sequence encodes CATSDLVRGVPDTQYF.